Presented here are 27 T cell receptor beta chains from one specimen sequenced in a study of chemoradiotherapy in HPV16-positive cancers. Sequencing was performed with immunoSEQ multiplex PCR; in TCRdb, only in-frame clones are kept and a portion is missing. The sample includes 9,500 or so clones, approximately 80% of them seen just once. Sequenced here: tumor tissue, sampled from a patient who underwent chemoradiotherapy. These receptors came from a human donor with HPV-associated anogenital cancer.

In this sample, this clone turned up once. This chain connects TRBV27 to TRBJ2-3, with TRBD2 matching 12 bases. Germline V gene sequence: CDR1 MNHEY, CDR2 SMNVEV (reference sequence). This CDR3 region has 20 residues. After removal of 2 bases from V and 2 bases from J, the junction contained 14 bases not matched to a gene. CDR3 amino acids: CASSLGFASGGASPTDTQYF. The CDR3 DNA is TGTGCCAGCAGTTTAGGTTTCGCTAGCGGGGGGGCCTCCCCCACAGATACGCAGTATTTT.

Only a few counts were recorded for this clone. The chain carries TRBV7-9 and TRBJ1-4; 8 bases are a match to TRBD1. The CDR3 loop spans 15 amino acids. Per the germline V gene, CDR1 is SEHNR and CDR2 is FQNEAQ (reference sequence). The ends lost 6 bases at V and 6 bases at J; junction bases unmatched: 9. CDR3 sequence reads: CASRSGQGEYEKLFF. CDR3 DNA sequence: TGTGCCAGCAGAAGCGGACAGGGAGAATATGAAAAACTGTTTTTT.

This clone was seen a single time. The rearrangement links TRBV21-1 to TRBJ1-2. TRBV21-1 is reported as a pseudogene. The CDR3 has 12 residues. For the CDR3, the DNA is TGTGCCAGCAGGCTAGTCAACTATGGCTACACCTTC. Its protein product is CASRLVNYGYTF.

V gene TRBV27 combines with J gene TRBJ2-5, with D possibly TRBD2 on 5 matching bases. The J call is in doubt because the DNA end fits TRBJ2-7 better. From germline, CDR1 is MNHEY and CDR2 SMNVEV (reference sequence). The CDR3 loop spans 16 amino acids. The CDR3 spells CASSWGDGRRNYEQYF. In DNA form, the CDR3 reads TGTGCCAGCAGCTGGGGAGACGGACGGCGTAACTACGAGCAGTACTTC.

The J gene is TRBJ1-2, the V gene TRBV19; no clear D. CDR3 length equals 11 residues. Germline V CDR1 and CDR2: LNHDA, SQIVND (reference sequence). Trimming cost V 10 bases and J 4 bases, with 10 bases left between them. Here the CDR3 DNA reads TGTGCCACCATAGCCCCCTATGGCTACACCTTC. It codes for CATIAPYGYTF.

In the case of this clone: Germline is not matched at one junction end, which may reflect a read error. The V and J genes are TRBV2 and TRBJ2-7; a weak D match, TRBD1 (7 bases). CDR1 is SNHLY and CDR2 is FYNNEI in the germline V gene. The CDR3 spans 12 residues. CDR3 loop: CASRFAGTDQDF. In DNA, the CDR3 is TGTGCCAGCAGATTCGCGGGGACAGATCAAGACTTC.

The gene calls are TRBV7-2 and TRBJ1-6, with TRBD1 identical over 8 bases. The germline CDR1 and CDR2 sequences are SGHTA and FQGNSA. The ends lost 5 bases at V and 9 bases at J; junction bases unmatched: 9. CDR3 length: 15 amino acids. The CDR3: CASSAQTGGGSPLHF. The CDR3 coding sequence is TGTGCCAGCAGCGCCCAAACAGGGGGAGGTTCACCCCTCCACTTT.

The V gene is TRBV6-5, the J gene TRBJ2-4; D is possibly TRBD1 (5 bases). The length of the CDR3 is 14 residues. CDR1 and CDR2 (germline): MNHEY, SVGAGI. V was trimmed by 6 bases and J by 0 bases, leaving 9 bases between them. The chain's CDR3 is CASSLDRAKNIQYF. The CDR3 coding sequence is TGTGCCAGCAGCCTCGACAGAGCCAAAAACATTCAGTACTTC.

The CDR3 loop is CASSLDVVGVSPLHF. CDR3 sequence (DNA): TGTGCCAGCAGCTTGGACGTGGTAGGGGTTTCACCCCTCCACTTT. V gene TRBV5-5 combines with J gene TRBJ1-6; D might be TRBD1 (5 bases). Trimming took off 0 bases at V and 9 bases at J, with 13 bases between the two ends. Per germline, CDR1 SGHKS and CDR2 YYEKEE (reference sequence). The CDR3 has 15 amino acids.

This clone was detected only a few times. The V and J genes are TRBV30 and TRBJ1-6, with D perhaps matching TRBD1 (6 bases). Germline CDR1 is GTSNPN and CDR2 is SVGIG (reference sequence). The CDR3 covers 16 residues. Trimming removed 4 bases from V and 4 bases from J, with 17 bases in between. In nucleotides, the CDR3 is TGTGCCTGGAAGCTACCCCGGGACACATATAATTCACCCCTCCACTTT. Translating gives CAWKLPRDTYNSPLHF. The full variable domain, rest sourced from reference TRBV30 and TRBJ1-6, is SQTIHQWPATLVQPVGSPLSLECTVEGTSNPNLYWYRQAAGRGLQLLFYSVGIGQISSEVPQNLSASRPQDRQFILSSKKLLLSDSGFYLCAWKLPRDTYNSPLHFGNGTRLTVT.

This sequence joins TRBV30 and TRBJ1-1, with D tentatively TRBD1 (5 bases). The CDR3 runs to 13 residues. Per the germline V gene, CDR1 is GTSNPN and CDR2 is SVGIG (reference sequence). The CDR3 loop is CAIGDRRGTEAFF. The DNA for the CDR3 is TGTGCGATCGGCGACCGGAGGGGCACTGAAGCTTTCTTT.

The chain uses TRBV6-5 and TRBJ1-2; TRBD1 matches at 7 bases. Germline V CDR1 and CDR2: MNHEY, SVGAGI. The CDR3 covers 14 residues. The ends lost 4 bases at V and 5 bases at J; junction bases unmatched: 7. The CDR3 is CASSSMTGSYGYTF. The CDR3 DNA reads TGTGCCAGCAGTTCGATGACAGGGTCGTATGGCTACACCTTC.

This clone was detected a few times. V is TRBV27 and J is TRBJ2-6; D is undetermined. There are 15 residues in the CDR3. The germline CDR1 and CDR2 sequences are MNHEY and SMNVEV (reference sequence). V lost 3 bases and J 2 bases, leaving 8 bases between the germline ends. The CDR3 nucleotides read TGTGCCAGCAGTTTCATCCCCCCTGGGGCCAACGTCCTGACTTTC. Its protein is CASSFIPPGANVLTF.

The genes are TRBV5-1 and TRBJ1-1, with 11 bases fitting TRBD1. CDR3 length: 15 amino acids. The V gene end was trimmed by 4 bases and the J gene end by 3 bases; junction bases not matched to a gene: 5. Germline CDR1 reads SGHRS; CDR2 reads YFSETQ. The CDR3 DNA reads TGCGCCAGCAGCGAGGGACAGGGGGGGTACACTGAAGCTTTCTTT. Protein: CASSEGQGGYTEAFF.

The chain couples TRBV11-2 to TRBJ1-2, with 7 bases that match TRBD1. Per the germline V gene, CDR1 is SGHAT and CDR2 is FQNNGV. Trimming took 6 bases from V and 4 from J; bases not matched to a gene: 5. The CDR3 extends over 13 amino acids. The chain's CDR3 is CASRRDRSYGYTF. Written as DNA, the CDR3 is TGTGCCAGCAGACGGGACAGAAGCTATGGCTACACCTTC.

The V and J genes are TRBV5-1 and TRBJ1-3, with a tentative D call TRBD1 (6 bases). This CDR3 spans 16 amino acids. V was pared by 3 bases and J by 0 bases, with 13 bases between. CDR1 SGHRS and CDR2 YFSETQ come from the germline V gene. The CDR3 bases are TGCGCCAGCAGCTCGGCGGACAGAAGCTCTGGAAACACCATATATTTT. Translation gives CASSSADRSSGNTIYF.

The chain joins TRBV13 to TRBJ1-1; D ambiguous. Germline lookup yields CDR1 PRHDT and CDR2 FYEKMQ (reference sequence). V dropped 5 bases and J dropped 4 bases, with 8 bases sitting between them. This CDR3 contains 12 residues. The CDR3: CASSPYGTEAFF. CDR3 bases: TGTGCCAGCAGCCCCTACGGCACTGAAGCTTTCTTT.

This clone was observed a handful of times. The chain has TRBV6-5 and TRBJ1-1; D remains ambiguous. CDR3 size: 15 residues. CDR1 is MNHEY, CDR2 SVGAGI, per germline. V was clipped by 2 bases and J by 1 base, with 11 bases between them. The CDR3 DNA reads as TGTGCCAGCAGTTACGGGCCTTTACCGAACACTGAAGCTTTCTTT. This gives the protein CASSYGPLPNTEAFF.

The V gene is TRBV27, the J gene TRBJ2-3, with D tentatively TRBD1 (5 bases). Germline CDR1 and CDR2: MNHEY and SMNVEV (reference sequence). Deletions cut 9 bases from V and 4 bases from J, with 17 bases between. The CDR3 runs 14 residues. The CDR3 protein is CASFNRQFSDTQYF. Written as DNA, the CDR3 is TGTGCCAGTTTTAATAGACAGTTTTCAGATACGCAGTATTTT.

This chain joins TRBV4-1 and TRBJ2-3; possibly TRBD2 for D (5 bases). There are 14 residues in the CDR3. CDR1 is MGHRA, CDR2 YSYEKL, per germline. Trimming took 0 bases from V and 2 from J, leaving 6 bases between them. The CDR3 protein is CASSQELVTDTQYF. CDR3 coding DNA: TGCGCCAGCAGCCAAGAACTAGTCACAGATACGCAGTATTTT.

The rearrangement joins TRBV6-1 to TRBJ2-7; 10 positions agree with TRBD1. The CDR3 is 15 amino acids. Per germline, CDR1 MNHNS and CDR2 SASEGT. The V gene end was trimmed by 6 bases and the J gene end by 0 bases; junction bases not matched to a gene: 5. CDR3 amino acids: CASRWTGGPSYEQYF. The CDR3, as DNA: TGTGCCAGCAGGTGGACAGGGGGGCCCTCCTACGAGCAGTACTTC.

The chain recombines TRBV9 with TRBJ1-2; 7 bases fit TRBD1. CDR3 size: 12 residues. The V and J ends lost 3 bases and 8 bases, in that order; junction bases with no gene match: 4. Per the germline V gene, CDR1 is SGDLS and CDR2 is YYNGEE. CDR3 nucleotides: TGTGCCAGCAGCGGAGAGGGACAGGGCTACACCTTC. It yields the protein CASSGEGQGYTF.

The chain couples TRBV28 to TRBJ1-4, with 8 positions matching TRBD1. Trimming at V came to 5 bases and at J to 5 bases, leaving 7 bases not matched to a gene. The CDR3 length is 15 residues. Germline V lookup: CDR1 MDHEN, CDR2 SYDVKM. The CDR3 region is CASSLMRTGNEKLFF. Here the CDR3 DNA reads TGTGCCAGCAGTCTCATGAGGACAGGGAATGAAAAACTGTTTTTT.

This chain links TRBV5-1 with TRBJ2-5; possible D gene TRBD2, 6 bases. V was shortened by 4 bases and J by 5 bases, with 18 bases between the two germline ends. The CDR3 contains 15 residues. Germline V gives CDR1 SGHRS, CDR2 YFSETQ. The CDR3 nucleotides are TGCGCCAGCAGCCTGAGCTATTCAAGCGGGGAGACCCAGTACTTC. Encoded protein: CASSLSYSSGETQYF.

The rearrangement uses TRBV4-1 and TRBJ1-2; D is undetermined. The germline gives CDR1 MGHRA, CDR2 YSYEKL. Trimming stripped 0 bases from V and 4 bases from J, with 15 bases between. The CDR3 totals 16 residues. Here the CDR3 reads CASSQESSQEGYGYTF. The CDR3 DNA reads TGCGCCAGCAGCCAAGAGAGTTCTCAGGAGGGCTATGGCTACACCTTC.

The rearrangement links TRBV11-3 to TRBJ2-6; D possibly uses TRBD1 or TRBD2 (6 bases each). The V and J ends lost 3 bases and 0 bases respectively, with 12 bases between them. There are 17 residues in the CDR3. Germline V gene data show CDR1 as SGHNT and CDR2 as YENEEA. This CDR3 reads CASSFRGAGSGANVLTF. The CDR3 DNA sequence: TGTGCCAGCAGCTTTAGGGGGGCCGGCTCTGGGGCCAACGTCCTGACTTTC.

The rearrangement joins TRBV19 to TRBJ1-5, with D possibly matching TRBD1 (6 bases). The CDR3 length is 14 residues. The germline CDR1 and CDR2 sequences are LNHDA and SQIVND (reference sequence). Trimming cost V 4 bases and J 10 bases, with 17 bases left between them. The DNA of the CDR3 is TGTGCCAGTAGTAATTGGGGGCTTAGGGGTCCCCAGCATTTT. Translating gives CASSNWGLRGPQHF.